This T cell receptor (beta chain) is drawn from a study of vaccination effects on CD4 cells after COVID-19. ViraFEST assay sequencing came after antigen-specific CD4+ T cells were expanded with viral peptide pools. Culture proceeded for approximately nine days, and CD4+ T cells were then isolated. BNT162b2 vaccine or mRNA-1273 vaccine was given to participants in two doses. Vaccine recipients, nucleocapsid antibody negative, had no prior SARS-CoV-2 infection. On day 3 and again on day 7, half the medium was replaced with IL-2 medium. The method was immunoSEQ multiplex PCR; TCRdb's version includes in-frame clones alone and lacks a portion of them. The sample has more than 15,000 clones, about 70% seen once; the top ten hold about 9.9%. As to this clone: Its target is not known.

Germline CDR1 reads ENHRY; CDR2 reads SYGVKD. V was shortened by 2 bases and J by 5 bases, with 18 bases between the two germline ends. CDR3 size: 16 residues. The V gene is TRBV10-3, the J gene TRBJ1-1, with a tentative D call TRBD1 (5 bases). The sample consisted of CD4+ T cells from PBMCs cultured with SARS-CoV-2 spike peptides, taken after COVID-19 vaccination. This TCR was sampled from a human donor who received a COVID-19 vaccine. CDR3 protein: CAISEDTPGLGTEAFF. The CDR3, as DNA: TGTGCCATCAGTGAGGACACTCCGGGACTGGGGACTGAAGCTTTCTTT.